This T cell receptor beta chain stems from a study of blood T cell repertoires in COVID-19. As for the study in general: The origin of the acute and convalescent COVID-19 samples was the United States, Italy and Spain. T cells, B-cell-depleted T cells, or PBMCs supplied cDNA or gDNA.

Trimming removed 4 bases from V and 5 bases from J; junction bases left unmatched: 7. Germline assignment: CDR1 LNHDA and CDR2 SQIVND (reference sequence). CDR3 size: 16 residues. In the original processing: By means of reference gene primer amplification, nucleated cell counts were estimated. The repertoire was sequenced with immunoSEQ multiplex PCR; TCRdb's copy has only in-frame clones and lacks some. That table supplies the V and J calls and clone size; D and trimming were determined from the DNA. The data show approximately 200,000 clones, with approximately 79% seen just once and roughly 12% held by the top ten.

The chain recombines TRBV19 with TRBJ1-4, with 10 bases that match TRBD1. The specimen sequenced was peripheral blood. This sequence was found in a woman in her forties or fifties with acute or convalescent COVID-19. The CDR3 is CASSRPPGQGNEKLFF. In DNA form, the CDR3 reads TGTGCCAGTAGTAGGCCTCCGGGACAGGGGAATGAAAAACTGTTTTTT.